This T cell receptor beta chain was captured by sequencing in a study of T cell responses to AZD1222 COVID-19 vaccine. The data were produced by immunoSEQ multiplex PCR, yet TCRdb's version contains in-frame clones alone and is incomplete. The table includes some 120,000 clones, approximately 90% detected once. V gave up 3 bases and J gave up 3 bases, with 16 bases separating them. This CDR3 contains 15 residues. Germline V gene lookup returns CDR1 SGHRS and CDR2 YFSETQ. A word on this clone: Its antigen is not known.

Study-level points and caveats: Donors were chiefly white British, with a greater number of females, and clonal diversity was perhaps underestimated. At study baseline, merely several AZD1222 recipients were seropositive. As reported, nearly half of all spike-specific TCRs target variant regions that are unmutated.

Sequencing was performed on peripheral blood, taken 28 days after the second AZD1222 dose. The source is an adult who received the AZD1222 COVID-19 vaccine. V is TRBV5-1 and J is TRBJ2-7; D assignment may be TRBD1 or TRBD2 (5 bases each). The CDR3 protein is CASSWNDRLNYEQYF. CDR3 DNA: TGCGCCAGCAGCTGGAATGACAGACTAAACTACGAGCAGTACTTC.